This T cell receptor beta chain was sequenced during a study of blood T cell repertoires in COVID-19. Study-wide background: There were acute and convalescent COVID-19 samples, and they came from the United States, Italy and Spain. Nucleic acid was either cDNA or gDNA, and it came from T cells, B-cell-depleted T cells, or PBMCs.

The germline V and J ends were trimmed by 5 bases and 7 bases, with 15 bases remaining between them. Germline assignment: CDR1 SGHNT and CDR2 YYREEE (reference sequence). This CDR3 has 13 amino acids. Original processing notes: By means of reference gene primer amplification, nucleated cell counts were estimated. The repertoire was sequenced with immunoSEQ multiplex PCR; TCRdb's copy has only in-frame clones and lacks some. Clone size and the V and J calls come from that table; the DNA yielded D and trimming. The sample consists of 300,000 to 400,000 clones, 80% to 90% of them appearing once. The gene calls are TRBV5-4 and TRBJ1-2; D unclear. The source is a woman aged 50 to 60 who had recovered from COVID-19. Sequencing input: peripheral blood. The CDR3 region is CASREREQSGYTF. The CDR3 region has the DNA TGTGCCAGCAGGGAGAGGGAACAGTCTGGCTACACCTTC.